This paragraph reports one TCR beta chain. TCRdb independently ran MiXCR on the RT-PCR reads; one entry per CDR3 protein. The data hold about a million distinct CDR3 sequences, with more than 15% observed a single time. This specimen belongs to a study of patients and donors after allogeneic stem cell transplantation. This receptor was taken from a human donor who was either an allogeneic HSCT recipient or a stem cell or donor lymphocyte infusion donor (not recorded which). It is not recorded whose cells these are; they may come from a transplant donor. Sequenced input: blood, either unsorted or a sorted T cell fraction (not recorded which).

CDR3 DNA sequence: TGTGCCAGCAGCGTGGGAGGGACTAGTCTGTTCTTC. Residues: CASSVGGTSLFF. The chain combines TRBV9 with TRBJ2-1; TRBD2 matches 8 bases. Germline trimming cut 2 bases from V and 15 bases from J; bases unmatched to any gene: 7. Per germline, CDR1 SGDLS and CDR2 YYNGEE. This CDR3 comprises 12 residues.